A selection of T cell receptor beta chains follows, all from one sample in a study of T cells in Graves' hyperthyroidism and ophthalmopathy. In TCRdb, the multiplex PCR reads were re-called with MiXCR into one record per CDR3 protein. Found here are approximately 590,000 distinct CDR3 sequences, more than 45% of them singletons; the top ten hold about 7.9%. Sequenced input: peripheral blood or thyroid tissue (not recorded which). These receptors all come from a woman under 30 with Graves' hyperthyroidism. Both conserved end residues are part of each CDR3. The D gene is left open where the match is weak. Expanded clones are given a class, and other clones once, few, many or no size at all.

TRBV19,once,TRBD2,TRBJ2-2,CASKRAGGLTGELFF,TGTGCCAGCAAGAGGGCGGGAGGTCTCACCGGGGAGCTGTTTTTT
TRBV20-1,-,TRBD1,TRBJ1-1,CSASGRGLVTEAFF,TGCAGTGCTAGCGGCAGGGGGCTGGTCACTGAAGCTTTCTTT
TRBV7-9,many,-,TRBJ2-7,CASSPGLSEQYF,TGTGCCAGCAGTCCAGGGCTCAGCGAGCAGTACTTC
TRBV20-1,few,TRBD2,TRBJ2-5,CSPGLAGKETQYF,TGCAGTCCTGGACTAGCGGGTAAAGAGACCCAGTACTTC
TRBV7-8,-,-,TRBJ1-1,CASTRRARNTEAFF,TGTGCCAGCACCCGCCGGGCACGGAACACTGAAGCTTTCTTT
TRBV9,-,-,TRBJ1-5,CASSPGRQVNQPQHF,TGTGCCAGCAGCCCCGGTCGGCAGGTCAATCAGCCCCAGCATTTT
TRBV20-1,-,-,TRBJ1-2,CSALEKTVGYGYTF,TGCAGTGCTTTAGAAAAGACGGTTGGCTATGGCTACACCTTC
TRBV10-3,few,TRBD1,TRBJ1-1,CASRQGREAEAFF,TGTGCCAGCCGACAGGGCCGCGAGGCTGAAGCTTTCTTT
TRBV15,few,TRBD2,TRBJ2-2,CATGRERNTGELFF,TGTGCCACCGGGCGGGAGAGGAACACCGGGGAGCTGTTTTTT
TRBV20-1,many,-,TRBJ2-5,CSARDLSGQETQYF,TGCAGTGCTAGAGATCTGAGCGGGCAAGAGACCCAGTACTTC
TRBV4-1,-,-,TRBJ2-5,CASSLRELETQYF,TGCGCCAGCAGCCTCAGGGAATTAGAGACCCAGTACTTC
TRBV20-1,-,-,TRBJ2-5,CSATTGPSQETQYF,TGCAGTGCCACCACGGGACCGAGCCAAGAGACCCAGTACTTC
TRBV19,many,TRBD1,TRBJ1-2,CASRDRDRAYGYTF,TGTGCCAGCAGGGATCGCGACAGGGCCTATGGCTACACCTTC
TRBV20-1,many,-,TRBJ2-7,CSARDTAGTFEQYF,TGCAGTGCTAGAGATACCGCGGGGACGTTCGAGCAGTACTTC
TRBV2,many,-,TRBJ1-1,CASSVAGSTEAFF,TGTGCCAGCAGTGTGGCAGGGAGCACTGAAGCTTTCTTT
TRBV5-1,-,-,TRBJ2-7,CASSPYPGPTYEQYF,TGCGCCAGCAGCCCATACCCGGGACCAACCTACGAGCAGTACTTC
TRBV5-1,-,-,TRBJ2-7,CASSAGRYEQYF,TGCGCCAGCAGCGCCGGGAGATACGAGCAGTACTTC
TRBV15,-,TRBD1,TRBJ1-4,CATSRAGGYNEKLFF,TGTGCCACCAGCAGAGCAGGGGGGTATAATGAAAAACTGTTTTTT
TRBV24-1,-,-,TRBJ1-2,CATSDLHGF,TGTGCCACCAGTGATTTGCACGGCTTC
TRBV24-1,-,TRBD2,TRBJ2-7,CATSDPLGLAGFYEQYF,TGTGCCACCAGTGATCCCCTGGGACTAGCGGGATTCTACGAGCAGTACTTC
TRBV7-9,-,TRBD2,TRBJ2-7,CASSWTSGSNYEQYF,TGTGCCAGCAGTTGGACTAGCGGGAGTAATTACGAGCAGTACTTC
TRBV6-1,few,-,TRBJ2-7,CASSEDGSGGYEQYF,TGTGCCAGCAGTGAAGATGGAAGTGGAGGCTACGAGCAGTACTTC
TRBV25-1,once,TRBD1,TRBJ1-2,CAREGRGFDGYTF,TGTGCTAGAGAGGGCAGGGGGTTCGATGGCTACACCTTC
TRBV29-1,many,-,TRBJ2-2,CSVMTSGELFF,TGCAGCGTCATGACAAGCGGGGAGCTGTTTTTT
TRBV12-1,-,-,TRBJ1-1,CASSFNLHSEAFF,TGTGCCAGCAGCTTCAATCTACACAGCGAAGCTTTCTTT
TRBV29-1,few,-,TRBJ2-5,CSFQGSLAQYF,TGCAGCTTCCAAGGGAGTTTGGCCCAGTACTTC
TRBV29-1,once,TRBD2,TRBJ2-3,CSVTSGSGTDTQYF,TGCAGCGTGACTAGCGGGAGTGGTACAGATACGCAGTATTTT
TRBV7-9,-,-,TRBJ2-7,CASSFPGYEQYF,TGTGCCAGCAGCTTTCCTGGTTACGAGCAGTACTTC
TRBV2,-,-,TRBJ1-2,CASRRGASYGYTF,TGTGCCAGCAGGAGGGGCGCAAGCTATGGCTACACCTTC
TRBV29-1,-,-,TRBJ1-1,CSVIRQGTEAFF,TGCAGCGTTATACGTCAAGGGACTGAAGCTTTCTTT
TRBV10-2,few,-,TRBJ1-5,CASSPRAFLSNQPQHF,TGCGCCAGCAGTCCCCGGGCCTTCCTTAGCAATCAGCCCCAGCATTTT
TRBV12-3/TRBV12-4,-,-,TRBJ1-5,CASSSEQRSRQPQHF,TGTGCCAGCAGTTCCGAACAGAGGTCCCGGCAGCCCCAGCATTTT
TRBV6-1,-,-,TRBJ1-5,CASTKVGRDNQPQHF,TGTGCCAGCACTAAGGTCGGGCGAGACAATCAGCCCCAGCATTTT
TRBV7-3,many,-,TRBJ1-6,CASSLGHRDGSPLHF,TGTGCCAGCAGCTTAGGACACCGGGATGGTTCACCCCTCCACTTT
TRBV20-1,few,-,TRBJ1-3,CSAAQAYSGNTIYF,TGCAGTGCTGCCCAGGCCTACTCTGGAAACACCATATATTTT
TRBV10-3,many,-,TRBJ1-2,CAISESSGKRDGYTF,TGTGCCATCAGTGAGTCGTCAGGGAAGCGGGATGGCTACACCTTC
TRBV12-5,-,-,TRBJ1-5,CASSHIRSNQPQHF,TGTGCCAGCAGTCACATTCGTTCTAATCAGCCCCAGCATTTT
TRBV10-3,many,-,TRBJ1-1,CAIKQGNTEAFF,TGTGCCATCAAGCAGGGGAACACTGAAGCTTTCTTT
TRBV2,-,-,TRBJ2-6,CASSDPLRAHTGANVLTF,TGTGCCAGCAGTGATCCGTTGAGGGCCCACACTGGGGCCAACGTCCTGACTTTC
TRBV7-6,-,-,TRBJ2-7,CTSATFPLAVPYEQYF,TGTACCAGCGCCACGTTCCCTCTGGCGGTTCCCTACGAGCAGTACTTC
TRBV4-1,-,-,TRBJ2-7,CASSQDPGVSEQYF,TGCGCCAGCAGCCAAGATCCGGGGGTGAGCGAGCAGTACTTC
TRBV2,-,-,TRBJ1-1,CASSQIYRVRHMNTEAFF,TGCGCCAGCAGCCAAATCTACAGGGTGCGACACATGAACACTGAAGCTTTCTTT
TRBV7-9,-,-,TRBJ1-3,CASSSEESGNTIYF,TGTGCCAGCAGTTCGGAGGAGTCTGGAAACACCATATATTTT